This TCR beta chain was observed in a study of a mutant IDH1 vaccine in newly diagnosed glioma. Study details: Radiotherapy alone preceded vaccination by 4-6 weeks; alternatively, vaccination started with temozolomide cycles. Study-wide results and caveats: Apparently, pseudoprogression bore no relation to changes among the top peripheral T cell clonotypes.

Libraries were prepared by immunoSEQ multiplex PCR; TCRdb keeps only in-frame clonotypes and omits some of them. Of approximately 35,000 clones listed, 88% are singletons. The time point was: week 23, last vaccination. Each dose of the vaccine consisted of 300 ug of mutant IDH1 20-mer peptide, with topical imiquimod. As for this clone: Its antigen is unidentified.

The receptor comes from a man aged 35 to 55 with glioma. The sequencing used PBMCs, collected from a glioma patient whose treatment included an IDH1 peptide vaccine.

CDR3 loop: CASSLFSVYEQYF. CDR3 bases: TGTGCCAGCAGCTTATTTAGTGTCTACGAGCAGTACTTC. The chain joins TRBV7-9 to TRBJ2-7; D is uncertain. This CDR3 is built from 13 residues. Germline lookup yields CDR1 SEHNR and CDR2 FQNEAQ (reference sequence). V gave up 2 bases and J gave up 3 bases, with 8 bases separating them.